Below, one T cell receptor (beta chain) is given with its context. Antigen unknown. This specimen belongs to a study of shared clonotypes between healthy human individuals. Findings and caveats of the study: Represented genetic and exposure-history diversity was restricted by having few donors. Generally, naive subsets (rather than memory subsets) showed larger estimated richness. Only blood samples were collected, and tissue repertoires likely differ.

Naive CD45RA+ and memory CD45RA-negative subsets were split from CD4+ cells. Germline CDR1 is ENHRY and CDR2 is SYGVKD. The CDR3 is 13 amino acids. V trimming: 8 bases; J trimming: 4 bases; junction bases outside the gene matches: 6. This table comes from immunoSEQ multiplex PCR, and its TCRdb copy is limited to in-frame clones, with some not included. Counted here are roughly 700,000 clones, approximately 79% occurring once; the ten biggest clones make up over 1.5%. Sequencing was carried out using memory CD4+ T cells sorted from blood. Subset given: CD45RA-negative fraction. The receptor was derived from a woman aged 25 to 39 in good health. The rearrangement uses TRBV10-3 and TRBJ2-3; TRBD2 matches at 7 bases. As DNA, the CDR3 is TGTGCCATCGGAGCGGGATTGGCAGATACGCAGTATTTT. It specifies CAIGAGLADTQYF.